Given below is one T cell receptor (beta chain) in context. This sample is drawn from a study of blood T cell repertoires in COVID-19. Overall study: Acute and convalescent COVID-19 samples came from the United States, Italy and Spain. Sources were T cells, B-cell-depleted T cells, or PBMCs; the material itself was cDNA or gDNA.

Germline lookup yields CDR1 MDHEN and CDR2 SYDVKM. V lost 8 bases, J lost 5 bases, and 12 bases lay in between. The CDR3 is 12 residues long. As processed by the authors: Reference gene primer amplification yielded estimated nucleated cell counts. The protocol was immunoSEQ multiplex PCR, while the TCRdb copy is restricted to in-frame clones and leaves out a portion. The V and J calls and the clone size are those of that table, but D and trimming were determined from the DNA. The profile shows some 200,000 clones, roughly 87% of them singletons. The source is a young man with acute COVID-19. Sequenced: PBMCs or T cells enriched from blood (not recorded which). The chain recombines TRBV28 with TRBJ1-2; a possible D gene is TRBD1 (6 bases). The CDR3 loop is CASGGAEYGYTF. DNA of the CDR3: TGTGCCAGCGGGGGGGCAGAATATGGCTACACCTTC.